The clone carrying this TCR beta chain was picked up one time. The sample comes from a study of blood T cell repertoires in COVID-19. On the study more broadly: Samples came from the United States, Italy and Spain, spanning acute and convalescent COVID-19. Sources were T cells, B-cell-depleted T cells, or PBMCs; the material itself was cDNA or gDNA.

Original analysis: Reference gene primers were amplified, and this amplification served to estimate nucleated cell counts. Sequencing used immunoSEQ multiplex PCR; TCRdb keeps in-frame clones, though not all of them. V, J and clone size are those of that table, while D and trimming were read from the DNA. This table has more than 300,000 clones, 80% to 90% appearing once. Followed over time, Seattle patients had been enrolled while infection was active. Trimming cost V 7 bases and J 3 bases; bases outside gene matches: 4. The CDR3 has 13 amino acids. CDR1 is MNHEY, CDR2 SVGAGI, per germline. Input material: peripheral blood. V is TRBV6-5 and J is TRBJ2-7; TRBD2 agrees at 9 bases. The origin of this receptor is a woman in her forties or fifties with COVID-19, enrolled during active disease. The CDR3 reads CASTSGRNYEQYF. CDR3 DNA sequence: TGTGCCAGCACCAGCGGGAGGAACTACGAGCAGTACTTC.